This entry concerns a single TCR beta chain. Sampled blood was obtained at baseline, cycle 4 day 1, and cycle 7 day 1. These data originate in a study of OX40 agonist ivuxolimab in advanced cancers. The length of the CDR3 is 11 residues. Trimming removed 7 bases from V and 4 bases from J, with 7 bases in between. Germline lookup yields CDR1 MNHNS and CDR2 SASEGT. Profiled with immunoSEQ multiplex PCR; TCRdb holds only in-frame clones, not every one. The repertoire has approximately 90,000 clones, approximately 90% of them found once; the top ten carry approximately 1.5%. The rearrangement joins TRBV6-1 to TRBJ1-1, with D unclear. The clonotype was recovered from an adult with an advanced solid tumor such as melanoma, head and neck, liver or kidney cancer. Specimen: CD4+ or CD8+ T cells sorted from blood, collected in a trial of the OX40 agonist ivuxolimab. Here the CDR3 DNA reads TGTGCCAGCAAAGTCGGCACTGAAGCTTTCTTT. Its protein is CASKVGTEAFF.